This T cell receptor (beta chain) was found in a study of OX40 agonist ivuxolimab in advanced cancers. The CDR3 is 13 amino acids. CDR1 is SGHDN and CDR2 is FVKESK in the germline V gene. V was trimmed by 7 bases and J by 5 bases, leaving 12 bases between them. Prior autoimmune disease or systemic immunosuppression barred patients. Details on this clone: The antigen is undetermined.

Notes on the study in general: At 0.1-3.0 mg/kg, partial responders had clonal expansion among the lowest observed.

Data came from immunoSEQ multiplex PCR; TCRdb stores just in-frame clones and leaves some out. The sample contains tens of thousands of clones, approximately 81% of which appear only once. This chain joins TRBV14 and TRBJ2-1; D call uncertain. The TCR sequence derives from an adult with an advanced solid tumor such as melanoma, head and neck, liver or kidney cancer. This material consisted of CD4+ or CD8+ T cells sorted from blood, taken in a trial of the OX40 agonist ivuxolimab. The CDR3 protein is CASNRRADNEQFF. CDR3 coding DNA: TGTGCCAGCAACCGACGGGCCGACAATGAGCAGTTCTTC.